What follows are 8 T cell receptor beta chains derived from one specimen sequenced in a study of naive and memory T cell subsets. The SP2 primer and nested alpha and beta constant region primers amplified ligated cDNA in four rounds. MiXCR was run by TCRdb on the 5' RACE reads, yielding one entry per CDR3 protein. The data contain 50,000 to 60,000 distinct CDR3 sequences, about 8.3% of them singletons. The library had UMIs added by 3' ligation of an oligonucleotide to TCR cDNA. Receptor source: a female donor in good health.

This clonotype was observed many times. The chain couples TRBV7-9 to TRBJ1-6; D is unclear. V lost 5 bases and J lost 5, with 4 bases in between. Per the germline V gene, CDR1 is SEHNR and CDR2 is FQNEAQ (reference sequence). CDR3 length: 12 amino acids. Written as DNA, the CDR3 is TGTGCCAGCAGCCCGGATAATTCACCCCTCCACTTT. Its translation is CASSPDNSPLHF.

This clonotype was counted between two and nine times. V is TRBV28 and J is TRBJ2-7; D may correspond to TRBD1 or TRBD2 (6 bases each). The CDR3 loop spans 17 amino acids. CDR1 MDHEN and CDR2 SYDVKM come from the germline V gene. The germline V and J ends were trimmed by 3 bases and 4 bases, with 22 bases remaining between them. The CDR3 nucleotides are TGTGCCAGCAGTTTCCTTGGTGCGGGGACAAGTTCGTACGAGCAGTACTTC. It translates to CASSFLGAGTSSYEQYF.

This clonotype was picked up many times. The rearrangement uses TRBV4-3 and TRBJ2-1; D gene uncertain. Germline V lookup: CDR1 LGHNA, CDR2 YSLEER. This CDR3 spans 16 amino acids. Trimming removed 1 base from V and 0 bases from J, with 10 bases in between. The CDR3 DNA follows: TGCGCCAGCAGCCAAGCGAGGTCCCGCTCCTACAATGAGCAGTTCTTC. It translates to CASSQARSRSYNEQFF.

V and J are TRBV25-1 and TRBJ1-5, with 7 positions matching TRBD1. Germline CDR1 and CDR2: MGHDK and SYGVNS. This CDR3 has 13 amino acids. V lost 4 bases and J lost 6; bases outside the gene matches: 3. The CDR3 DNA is TGTGCCAGCAGTGCCAGGGGGAGTCAGCCCCAGCATTTT. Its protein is CASSARGSQPQHF.

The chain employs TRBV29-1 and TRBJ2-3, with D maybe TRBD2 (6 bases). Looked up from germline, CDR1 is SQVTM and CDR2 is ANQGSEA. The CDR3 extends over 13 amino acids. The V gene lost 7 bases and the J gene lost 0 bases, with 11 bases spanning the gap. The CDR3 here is CSGRGFSTDTQYF. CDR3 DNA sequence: TGCAGCGGGAGGGGCTTTAGCACAGATACGCAGTATTTT.

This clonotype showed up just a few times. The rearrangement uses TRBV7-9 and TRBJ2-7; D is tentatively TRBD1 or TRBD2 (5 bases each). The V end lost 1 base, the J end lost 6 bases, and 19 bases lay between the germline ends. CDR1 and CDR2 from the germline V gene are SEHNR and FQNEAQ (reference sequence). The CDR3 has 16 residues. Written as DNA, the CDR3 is TGTGCCAGCAGCTTAGAGTTGAGCGGTCGGGGACGCGAGCAGTACTTC. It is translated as CASSLELSGRGREQYF.

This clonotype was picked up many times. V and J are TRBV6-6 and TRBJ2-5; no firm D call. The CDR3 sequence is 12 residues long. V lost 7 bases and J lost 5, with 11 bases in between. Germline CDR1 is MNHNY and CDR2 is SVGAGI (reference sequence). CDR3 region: CASMSLGETQYF. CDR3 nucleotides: TGTGCCAGCATGAGCCTCGGGGAGACCCAGTACTTC.

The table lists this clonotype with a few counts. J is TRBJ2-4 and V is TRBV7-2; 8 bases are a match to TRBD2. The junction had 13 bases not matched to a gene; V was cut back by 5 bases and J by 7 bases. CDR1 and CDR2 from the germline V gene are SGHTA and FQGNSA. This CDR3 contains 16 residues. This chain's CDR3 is CASSLRLAPEGNIQYF. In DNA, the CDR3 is TGTGCCAGCAGCCTCAGACTAGCGCCCGAAGGGAACATTCAGTACTTC.